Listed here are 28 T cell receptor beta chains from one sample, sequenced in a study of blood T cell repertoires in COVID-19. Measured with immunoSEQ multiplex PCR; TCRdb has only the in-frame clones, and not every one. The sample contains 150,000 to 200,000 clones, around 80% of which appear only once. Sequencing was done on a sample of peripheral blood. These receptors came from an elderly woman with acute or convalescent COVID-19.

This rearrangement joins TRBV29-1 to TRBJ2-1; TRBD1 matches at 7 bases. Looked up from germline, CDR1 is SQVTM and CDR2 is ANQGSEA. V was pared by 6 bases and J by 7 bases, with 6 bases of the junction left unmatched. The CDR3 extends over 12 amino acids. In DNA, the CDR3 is TGCAGCGTCAGAACAGGGGCAAATGAGCAGTTCTTC. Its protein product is CSVRTGANEQFF.

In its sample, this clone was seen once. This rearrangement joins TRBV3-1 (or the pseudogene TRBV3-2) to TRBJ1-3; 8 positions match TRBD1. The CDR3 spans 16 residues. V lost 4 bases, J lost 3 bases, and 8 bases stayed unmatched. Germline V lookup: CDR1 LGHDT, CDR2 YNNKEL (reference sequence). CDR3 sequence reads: CASSRTGGFYGNTIYF. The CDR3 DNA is TGTGCCAGCAGCCGTACAGGGGGTTTTTATGGAAACACCATATATTTT.

CDR3 amino acids: CASSQGRDRVYYGYTF. The CDR3 coding sequence is TGTGCCAGCAGCCAAGGCAGGGACAGGGTATACTATGGCTACACCTTC. V usage is TRBV3-1 (or the pseudogene TRBV3-2) and J usage is TRBJ1-2, with 9 nucleotides matching TRBD1. The CDR3 has 16 amino acids. Germline V CDR1 and CDR2: LGHDT, YNNKEL (reference sequence). Trimming took 1 base from V and 3 from J; bases not matched to a gene: 6.

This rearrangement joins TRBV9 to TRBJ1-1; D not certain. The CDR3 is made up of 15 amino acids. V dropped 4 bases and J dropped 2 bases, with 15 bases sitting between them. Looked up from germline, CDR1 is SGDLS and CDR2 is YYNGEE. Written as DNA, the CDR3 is TGTGCCAGCAGCTTCGGACCGGGAAAAAACACTGAAGCTTTCTTT. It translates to CASSFGPGKNTEAFF.

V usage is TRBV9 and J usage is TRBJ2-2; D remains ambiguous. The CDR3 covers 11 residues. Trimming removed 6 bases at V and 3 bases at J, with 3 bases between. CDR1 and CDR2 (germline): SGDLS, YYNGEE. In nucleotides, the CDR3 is TGTGCCAGCACCGACACCGGGGAGCTGTTTTTT. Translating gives CASTDTGELFF.

CDR3 bases: TGTGCCAGTAGGACAAACAGGGGTGGTCAGCCCCAGCATTTT. Amino acids: CASRTNRGGQPQHF. The chain links TRBV19 to TRBJ1-5; TRBD1 matches at 7 bases. J was trimmed by 6 bases and V by 6 bases; bases with no gene match: 8. The CDR3 contains 14 residues. Germline CDR1 LNHDA, CDR2 SQIVND (reference sequence). The whole variable domain, remainder taken from reference TRBV19 and TRBJ1-5, is DGGITQSPKYLFRKEGQNVTLSCEQNLNHDAMYWYRQDPGQGLRLIYYSQIVNDFQKGDIAEGYSVSREKKESFPLTVTSAQKNPTAFYLCASRTNRGGQPQHFGDGTRLSIL.

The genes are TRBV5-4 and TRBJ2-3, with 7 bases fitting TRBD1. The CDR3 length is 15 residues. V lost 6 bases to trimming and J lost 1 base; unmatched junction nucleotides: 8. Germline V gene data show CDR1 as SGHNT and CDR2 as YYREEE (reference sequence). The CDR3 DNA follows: TGTGCCAGCAAGCGCGGCGGACAGGGCACAGATACGCAGTATTTT. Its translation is CASKRGGQGTDTQYF.

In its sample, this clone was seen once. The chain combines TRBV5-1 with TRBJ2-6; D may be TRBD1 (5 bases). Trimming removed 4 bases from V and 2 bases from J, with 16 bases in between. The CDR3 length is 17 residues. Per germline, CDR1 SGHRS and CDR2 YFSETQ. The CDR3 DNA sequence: TGCGCCAGCAGCCCCCAGCGACAGACTGCTGGGGCCAACGTCCTGACTTTC. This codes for CASSPQRQTAGANVLTF.

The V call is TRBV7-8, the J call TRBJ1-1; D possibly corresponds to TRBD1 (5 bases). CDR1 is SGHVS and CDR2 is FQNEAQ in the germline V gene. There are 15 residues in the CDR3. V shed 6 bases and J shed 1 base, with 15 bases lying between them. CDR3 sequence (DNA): TGTGCCAGCAGTTCCCAGGGAATTAGGAACACTGAAGCTTTCTTT. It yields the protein CASSSQGIRNTEAFF.

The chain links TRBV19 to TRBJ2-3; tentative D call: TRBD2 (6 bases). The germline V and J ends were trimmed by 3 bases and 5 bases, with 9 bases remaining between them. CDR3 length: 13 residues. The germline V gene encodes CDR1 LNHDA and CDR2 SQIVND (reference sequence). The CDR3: CASSMKEGDTQYF. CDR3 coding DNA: TGTGCCAGTAGTATGAAGGAGGGAGATACGCAGTATTTT.

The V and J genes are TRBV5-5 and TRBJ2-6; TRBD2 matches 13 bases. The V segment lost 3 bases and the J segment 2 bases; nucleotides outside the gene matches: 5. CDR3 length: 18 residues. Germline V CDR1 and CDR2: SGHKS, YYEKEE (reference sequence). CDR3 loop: CASSSTSGGRTGANVLTF. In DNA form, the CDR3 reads TGTGCCAGCAGCTCGACTAGCGGGGGGCGGACTGGGGCCAACGTCCTGACTTTC.

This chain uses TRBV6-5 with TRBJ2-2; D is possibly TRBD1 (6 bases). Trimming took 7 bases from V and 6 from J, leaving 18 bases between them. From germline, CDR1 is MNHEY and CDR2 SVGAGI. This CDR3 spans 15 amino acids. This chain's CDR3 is CASIGPQQGPGELFF. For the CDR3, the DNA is TGTGCCAGCATTGGACCCCAACAGGGACCCGGGGAGCTGTTTTTT.

CDR3 loop: CASSLSPAGEWTQYF. The CDR3 bases are TGTGCCAGCAGCTTGTCCCCGGCGGGGGAATGGACCCAGTACTTC. The rearrangement uses TRBV7-2 and TRBJ2-5; 7 bases fit TRBD2. Losses at the gene ends were 3 bases for V and 7 bases for J; bases not matched to a gene: 11. There are 15 residues in the CDR3. Germline-derived CDR1 and CDR2 are SGHTA and FQGNSA.

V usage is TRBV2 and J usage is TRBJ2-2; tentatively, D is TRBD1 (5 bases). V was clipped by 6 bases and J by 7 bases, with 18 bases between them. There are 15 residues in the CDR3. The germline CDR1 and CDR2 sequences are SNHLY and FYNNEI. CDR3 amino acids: CASRGLKTVFGELFF. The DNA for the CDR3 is TGTGCCAGCAGGGGTTTAAAGACAGTATTCGGGGAGCTGTTTTTT.

For the CDR3, the DNA is TGTGCCATCAGTGATCCGGGACAGCTAAACTATGGCTACACCTTC. It encodes CAISDPGQLNYGYTF. The chain has TRBV10-3 and TRBJ1-2, with 7 positions matching TRBD1. Germline V lookup: CDR1 ENHRY, CDR2 SYGVKD. Trimming cost V 3 bases and J 2 bases; bases outside gene matches: 6. CDR3 length equals 15 residues.

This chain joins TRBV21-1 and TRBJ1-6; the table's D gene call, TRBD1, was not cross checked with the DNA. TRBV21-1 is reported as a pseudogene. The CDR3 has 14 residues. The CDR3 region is CASTGDRLDSPLHF. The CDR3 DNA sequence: TGTGCCAGCACTGGGGACAGGCTTGATTCACCCCTCCACTTT.

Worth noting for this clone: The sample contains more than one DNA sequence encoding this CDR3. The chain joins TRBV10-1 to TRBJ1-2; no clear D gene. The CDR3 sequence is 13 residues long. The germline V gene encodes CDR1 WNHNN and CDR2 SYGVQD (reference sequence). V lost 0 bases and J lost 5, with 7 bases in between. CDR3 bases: TGCGCCAGCAGTGAGTCAGAGGATTATGGCTACACCTTC. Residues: CASSESEDYGYTF.

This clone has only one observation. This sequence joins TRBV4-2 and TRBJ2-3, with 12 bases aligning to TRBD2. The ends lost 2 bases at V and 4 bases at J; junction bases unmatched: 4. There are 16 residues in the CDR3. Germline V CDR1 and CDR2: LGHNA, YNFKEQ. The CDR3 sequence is CASSQLTSGSADTQYF. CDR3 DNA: TGTGCCAGCAGCCAACTGACTAGCGGGAGTGCAGATACGCAGTATTTT.

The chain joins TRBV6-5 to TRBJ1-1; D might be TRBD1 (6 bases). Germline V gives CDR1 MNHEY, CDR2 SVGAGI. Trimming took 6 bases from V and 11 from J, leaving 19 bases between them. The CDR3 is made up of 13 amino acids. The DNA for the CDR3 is TGTGCCAGCAGAGACTTAACAGGGCTAATGGCTTTCTTT. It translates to CASRDLTGLMAFF.

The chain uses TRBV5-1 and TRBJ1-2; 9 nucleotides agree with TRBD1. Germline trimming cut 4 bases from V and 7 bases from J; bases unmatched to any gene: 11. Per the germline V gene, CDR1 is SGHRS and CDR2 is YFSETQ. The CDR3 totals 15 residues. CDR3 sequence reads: CASSQPGQGVVGYTF. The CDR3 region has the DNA TGCGCCAGCAGCCAGCCGGGACAGGGAGTCGTTGGCTACACCTTC.

The CDR3 region is CASSLGLAIYNEQFF. The CDR3 DNA reads TGTGCCAGCAGCTTGGGACTAGCGATCTACAATGAGCAGTTCTTC. The J gene is TRBJ2-1, the V gene TRBV11-3, with 10 bases fitting TRBD2. Germline V gene data show CDR1 as SGHNT and CDR2 as YENEEA. The trim removed 3 bases at V and 3 bases at J, leaving 2 bases unmatched. CDR3 size: 15 residues.

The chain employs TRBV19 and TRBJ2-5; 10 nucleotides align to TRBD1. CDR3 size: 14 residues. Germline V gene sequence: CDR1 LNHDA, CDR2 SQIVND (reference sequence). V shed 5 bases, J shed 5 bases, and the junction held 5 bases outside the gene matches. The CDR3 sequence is CASSRTGGWETQYF. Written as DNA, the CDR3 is TGTGCCAGTAGTCGGACAGGGGGGTGGGAGACCCAGTACTTC.

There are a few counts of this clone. The CDR3 spells CASSLGQTNEQFF. The CDR3, as DNA: TGCGCCAGCAGCTTAGGACAAACCAATGAGCAGTTCTTC. The rearrangement links TRBV5-1 to TRBJ2-1; D perhaps matches TRBD1 (5 bases). The germline V gene has CDR1 SGHRS and CDR2 YFSETQ. With 2 bases removed from V and 6 bases from J, the gap between germline ends came to 9 bases. The CDR3 covers 13 residues.

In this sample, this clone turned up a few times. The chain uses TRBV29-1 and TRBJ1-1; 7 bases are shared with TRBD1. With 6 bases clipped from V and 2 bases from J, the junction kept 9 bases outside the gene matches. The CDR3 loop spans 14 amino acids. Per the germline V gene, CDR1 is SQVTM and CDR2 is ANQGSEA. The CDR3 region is CSVLDGTANTEAFF. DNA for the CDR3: TGCAGCGTCCTCGACGGGACAGCAAACACTGAAGCTTTCTTT. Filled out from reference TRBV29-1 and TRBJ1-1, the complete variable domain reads SAVISQKPSRDICQRGTSLTIQCQVDSQVTMMFWYRQQPGQSLTLIATANQGSEATYESGFVIDKFPISRPNLTFSTLTVSNMSPEDSSIYLCSVLDGTANTEAFFGQGTRLTVV.

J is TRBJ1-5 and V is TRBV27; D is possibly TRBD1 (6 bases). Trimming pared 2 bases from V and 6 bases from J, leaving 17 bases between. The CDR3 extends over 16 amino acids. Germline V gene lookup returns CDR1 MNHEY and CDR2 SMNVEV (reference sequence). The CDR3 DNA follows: TGTGCCAGCAGTTTACGGGGACATGTTCGTTCTCAGCCCCAGCATTTT. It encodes CASSLRGHVRSQPQHF.

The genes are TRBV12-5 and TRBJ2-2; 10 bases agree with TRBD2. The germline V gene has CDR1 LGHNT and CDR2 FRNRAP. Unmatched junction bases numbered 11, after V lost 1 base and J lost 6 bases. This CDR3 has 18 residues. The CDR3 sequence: CASGLGKPGLAYPGELFF. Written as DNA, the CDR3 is TGTGCTAGTGGTTTGGGTAAACCGGGACTAGCGTACCCCGGGGAGCTGTTTTTT.

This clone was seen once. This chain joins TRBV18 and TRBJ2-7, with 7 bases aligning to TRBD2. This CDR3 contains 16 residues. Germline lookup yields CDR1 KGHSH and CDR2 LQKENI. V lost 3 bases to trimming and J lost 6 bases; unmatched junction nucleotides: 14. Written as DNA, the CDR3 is TGTGCCAGCTCACCGCTCGTGGGGGAGCGGGGAGTCGAGCAGTACTTC. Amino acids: CASSPLVGERGVEQYF.

The chain's CDR3 is CASSAIIGDYGYTF. The CDR3 nucleotides are TGTGCCAGCAGCGCCATTATCGGAGACTATGGCTACACCTTC. The chain has TRBV7-6 and TRBJ1-2; D gene uncertain. Germline lookup yields CDR1 SGHVS and CDR2 FNYEAQ. The CDR3 covers 14 residues. V was clipped by 5 bases and J by 3 bases, with 13 bases between them.